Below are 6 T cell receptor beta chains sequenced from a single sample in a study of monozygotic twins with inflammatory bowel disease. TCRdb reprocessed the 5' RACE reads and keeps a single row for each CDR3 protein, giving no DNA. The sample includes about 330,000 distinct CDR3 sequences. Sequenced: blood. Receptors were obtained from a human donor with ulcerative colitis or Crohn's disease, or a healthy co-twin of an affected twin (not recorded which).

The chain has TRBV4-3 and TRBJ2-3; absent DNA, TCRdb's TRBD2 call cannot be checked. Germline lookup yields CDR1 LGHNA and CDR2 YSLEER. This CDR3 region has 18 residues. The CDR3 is CASSLGLAGRTSTDTQYF.

The chain's CDR3 is CASSFGQDRDEQFF. The rearrangement joins TRBV5-1 to TRBJ2-1. CDR3 length: 14 amino acids. CDR1 is SGHRS and CDR2 is YFSETQ in the germline V gene.

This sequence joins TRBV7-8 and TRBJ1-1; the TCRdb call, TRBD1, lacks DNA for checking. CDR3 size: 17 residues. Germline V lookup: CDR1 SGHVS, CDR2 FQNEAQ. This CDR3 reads CASEPSIGLTRGAEAFF.

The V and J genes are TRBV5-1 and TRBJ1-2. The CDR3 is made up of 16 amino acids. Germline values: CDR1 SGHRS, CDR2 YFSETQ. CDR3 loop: CASSLGGTVEGYGYTF.

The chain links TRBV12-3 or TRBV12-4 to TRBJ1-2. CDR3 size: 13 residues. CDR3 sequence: CASSLDLNYGYTF.

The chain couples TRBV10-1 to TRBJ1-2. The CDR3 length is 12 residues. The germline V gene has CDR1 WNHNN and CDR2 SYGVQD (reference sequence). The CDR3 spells CASSEGSQPWAF.